The T cell receptor beta chain described here comes from a study of cytomegalovirus exposure and HLA in healthy donors. Findings and caveats of the study: Several of the most significant clusters appeared linked to common viral pathogens, based on a later analysis.

Regarding this clone: Its antigen is not identified.

This CDR3 is 14 amino acids long. Germline V gene lookup returns CDR1 LNHDA and CDR2 SQIVND (reference sequence). V was shortened by 8 bases and J by 3 bases, with 17 bases between the two germline ends. The study sampled nominally healthy donors, though unrecorded immune exposures were likely. PCR employed 60 Vbeta and 13 Jbeta primers. Sequenced by immunoSEQ multiplex PCR; TCRdb stores in-frame clones only, minus some. In the table there are 100,000 to 150,000 clones, around three quarters of which are singletons. The chain has TRBV19 and TRBJ2-7, with D perhaps TRBD1 (6 bases). The sequence was obtained from a woman aged 60-70 years in good health and CMV-seropositive. Input material: PBMCs. The DNA of the CDR3 is TGTGCCAGTCGGTTGGATCAGGGGAACTACGAGCAGTACTTC. Amino acids: CASRLDQGNYEQYF.